This TCR beta chain stems from a study of T cells in tuberculosis. Study summary: CD1B tetramers identified T cells specific for mycobacterial lipid GMM. General study points: Active tuberculosis patients had shorter CDR3-alpha; the beta difference was nonsignificant. GEM motif frequencies gave 55% to 75% accuracy; the GMM repertoire gave roughly 85%.

Using immunoSEQ multiplex PCR, the repertoire was profiled, and TCRdb retains in-frame clones only, with some absent. The data show about 49,000 clones, with nearly 95% seen just once and approximately 1.5% held by the top ten. Turning to this clone: The antigen is undetermined.

The time point here: new active TB diagnosis, blood taken before or within 7 days of starting treatment. Each donor contributed 100,000 or so T cells on average, unsorted. The germline V gene encodes CDR1 MDHEN and CDR2 SYDVKM. Deletions cut 0 bases from V and 1 base from J, with 7 bases between. CDR3 length equals 15 residues. This sequence originates from an adult with tuberculosis. V is TRBV28 and J is TRBJ2-1; D perhaps matches TRBD1 (6 bases). Source: PBMCs, taken at tuberculosis diagnosis. The CDR3 protein is CASSLWQGSYNEQFF. DNA of the CDR3: TGTGCCAGCAGTTTATGGCAGGGGTCCTACAATGAGCAGTTCTTC.